The 25 T cell receptor beta chains listed next were all sequenced from one sample in a study of blood T cell repertoires in COVID-19. Produced via immunoSEQ multiplex PCR; TCRdb's table is partial and in-frame only. The sample comprises 110,000 or so clones, around 85% of which are singletons, and about 13% rests with the top ten. The sequencing input was peripheral blood. The source is a human donor in a cohort sampled during active COVID-19.

V gene TRBV5-5 combines with J gene TRBJ2-1; 10 bases are a match to TRBD2. J gave up 7 bases and V 0 bases, and 4 bases lay outside the gene matches. The CDR3 has 15 amino acids. Germline lookup yields CDR1 SGHKS and CDR2 YYEKEE (reference sequence). The CDR3 sequence: CASSLGAGGHNEQFF. CDR3 in DNA: TGTGCCAGCAGCTTGGGAGCGGGGGGGCATAATGAGCAGTTCTTC.

This chain joins TRBV6-5 and TRBJ2-1; 7 nucleotides agree with TRBD2. V lost 2 bases to trimming and J lost 4 bases; unmatched junction nucleotides: 2. CDR3 length equals 14 residues. The V gene's germline CDR1 is MNHEY and CDR2 SVGAGI. In DNA form, the CDR3 reads TGTGCCAGCAGTTACGGGGGGGGATACAATGAGCAGTTCTTC. Translation: CASSYGGGYNEQFF.

The chain uses TRBV7-2 and TRBJ2-7; possible D gene TRBD1, 6 bases. The CDR3 has 15 residues. The V gene's germline CDR1 is SGHTA and CDR2 FQGNSA. Trimming removed 1 base at V and 3 bases at J, with 13 bases between. The CDR3 region has the DNA TGTGCCAGCAGCTTAGTCGGGACATTTGACTACGAGCAGTACTTC. Translated: CASSLVGTFDYEQYF.

V usage is TRBV2 and J usage is TRBJ2-3; TRBD2 aligns across 11 bases. CDR3 length: 16 residues. Germline V gene lookup returns CDR1 SNHLY and CDR2 FYNNEI. The ends lost 6 bases at V and 0 bases at J; junction bases unmatched: 5. CDR3 amino acids: CASRASGGRSTDTQYF. CDR3 nucleotides: TGTGCCAGCAGGGCTAGCGGGGGGCGGAGCACAGATACGCAGTATTTT.

The rearrangement joins TRBV6-5 to TRBJ2-7, with 12 bases that match TRBD1. The V and J ends lost 7 bases and 6 bases, in that order; junction bases with no gene match: 7. The CDR3 consists of 14 residues. CDR1 and CDR2 from the germline V gene are MNHEY and SVGAGI. The CDR3 DNA follows: TGTGCCAGCAACCGGGACAGGGGGCTGGTCGAGCAGTACTTC. Its protein is CASNRDRGLVEQYF.

The rearrangement joins TRBV3-1 (or the pseudogene TRBV3-2) to TRBJ2-7; D possibly corresponds to TRBD2 (6 bases). In germline, CDR1 is LGHDT, CDR2 YNNKEL (reference sequence). Trimming removed 0 bases at V and 2 bases at J, with 14 bases between. CDR3 length: 16 amino acids. The CDR3 reads CASSQDFAGPTYEQYF. Here the CDR3 DNA reads TGTGCCAGCAGCCAAGATTTCGCGGGACCTACCTACGAGCAGTACTTC.

The chain combines TRBV7-2 with TRBJ1-2; TRBD1 agrees at 7 bases. CDR3 size: 15 residues. The germline gives CDR1 SGHTA, CDR2 FQGNSA. V lost 6 bases and J lost 4; bases outside the gene matches: 11. The CDR3 nucleotides are TGTGCCAGCAGTTGGAACACAGGGGCGGGCTATGGCTACACCTTC. This translates into CASSWNTGAGYGYTF.

The chain carries TRBV11-2 and TRBJ1-1, with a tentative D call TRBD1 (6 bases). The CDR3 totals 15 residues. Germline CDR1 and CDR2: SGHAT and FQNNGV. V gave up 5 bases and J gave up 2 bases, with 15 bases separating them. The CDR3 reads CASSATRGYNTEAFF. As DNA, the CDR3 is TGTGCCAGCAGCGCCACCAGGGGCTATAACACTGAAGCTTTCTTT.

The chain couples TRBV6-5 to TRBJ2-1, with D possibly matching TRBD2 (6 bases). Trimming pared 8 bases from V and 3 bases from J, leaving 17 bases between. The germline CDR1 and CDR2 sequences are MNHEY and SVGAGI. The CDR3 has 15 amino acids. Here the CDR3 reads CASGPPGLLYNEQFF. The CDR3 DNA reads as TGTGCCAGCGGACCTCCGGGACTCCTCTACAATGAGCAGTTCTTC.

J is TRBJ1-2 and V is TRBV19, with unresolved D. Germline values: CDR1 LNHDA, CDR2 SQIVND (reference sequence). V was pared by 7 bases and J by 3 bases, with 15 bases between. The CDR3 totals 14 residues. The CDR3 reads CASTHQRQHYGYTF. In DNA form, the CDR3 reads TGTGCCAGTACACACCAAAGACAACACTATGGCTACACCTTC.

This clone occurred a few times. CDR3 protein: CASSKAQRAGELFF. CDR3 sequence (DNA): TGTGCCAGCAGCAAGGCCCAGCGGGCCGGGGAGCTGTTTTTT. The rearrangement links TRBV21-1 to TRBJ2-2; the table names TRBD2, a call not compared with the DNA. TRBV21-1 is a listed pseudogene. This CDR3 is 14 amino acids long.

The rearrangement joins TRBV24-1 to TRBJ2-1; possible D gene TRBD2, 6 bases. Trimming removed 4 bases from V and 9 bases from J, with 15 bases in between. The CDR3 sequence is 14 residues long. Germline loops: CDR1 KGHDR, CDR2 SFDVKD. The CDR3 reads CATSDPRLVGEQFF. The CDR3 DNA reads TGTGCCACCAGTGACCCCCGACTAGTCGGTGAGCAGTTCTTC.

The chain has TRBV5-1 and TRBJ2-7; tentative D call: TRBD2 (5 bases). V lost 5 bases, J lost 0 bases, and 12 bases lay in between. The CDR3 loop spans 14 amino acids. Germline V gene data show CDR1 as SGHRS and CDR2 as YFSETQ. CDR3 sequence: CASSSPGNSYEQYF. In DNA form, the CDR3 reads TGCGCCAGCAGTTCGCCGGGGAACTCCTACGAGCAGTACTTC. Combining the CDR3 with reference TRBV5-1 and TRBJ2-7 gives the whole variable domain KAGVTQTPRYLIKTRGQQVTLSCSPISGHRSVSWYQQTPGQGLQFLFEYFSETQRNKGNFPGRFSGRQFSNSRSEMNVSTLELGDSALYLCASSSPGNSYEQYFGPGTRLTVT.

CDR3 DNA: TGCAGCGTCTCCGGGGACAAGGTTGACCCCTATGGCTACACCTTC. Its translation: CSVSGDKVDPYGYTF. V and J are TRBV29-1 and TRBJ1-2; possible D gene TRBD1, 6 bases. The V and J ends lost 6 bases and 4 bases respectively, with 21 bases between them. Germline CDR1 SQVTM, CDR2 ANQGSEA. This CDR3 contains 15 residues. Full variable domain (rest looked up from reference TRBV29-1 and TRBJ1-2): SAVISQKPSRDICQRGTSLTIQCQVDSQVTMMFWYRQQPGQSLTLIATANQGSEATYESGFVIDKFPISRPNLTFSTLTVSNMSPEDSSIYLCSVSGDKVDPYGYTFGSGTRLTVV.

The chain uses TRBV18 and TRBJ1-3, with TRBD1 matching 7 bases. J was trimmed by 0 bases and V by 3 bases; bases with no gene match: 2. CDR3 length: 15 residues. The germline V gene has CDR1 KGHSH and CDR2 LQKENI. Here the CDR3 reads CASSPWDSSGNTIYF. The CDR3 DNA follows: TGTGCCAGCTCACCCTGGGACAGCTCTGGAAACACCATATATTTT.

The rearrangement joins TRBV28 to TRBJ2-4, with D unresolved. The V and J ends lost 1 base and 0 bases respectively, with 7 bases between them. The CDR3 runs to 15 residues. Per germline, CDR1 MDHEN and CDR2 SYDVKM. Written as DNA, the CDR3 is TGTGCCAGCAGTTTATATGTCCAAGCCAAAAACATTCAGTACTTC. It codes for CASSLYVQAKNIQYF.

This clone has only one observation. This chain uses TRBV6-2 or TRBV6-3 with TRBJ1-5; D is possibly TRBD1 (6 bases). The germline V gene encodes CDR1 MNHEY and CDR2 SVGEGT. The length of the CDR3 is 14 residues. With 4 bases removed from V and 0 bases from J, the gap between germline ends came to 7 bases. Written as DNA, the CDR3 is TGTGCCAGCAGTTGGACAGCTAGCAATCAGCCCCAGCATTTT. Amino acid sequence: CASSWTASNQPQHF.

The V call is TRBV6-5, the J call TRBJ2-1, with D possibly being TRBD1 (6 bases). CDR3 length: 13 amino acids. Germline CDR1 reads MNHEY; CDR2 reads SVGAGI. V was cut by 10 bases and J by 3 bases, with 13 bases left in between. CDR3: CAIADRIYNEQFF. The CDR3 coding sequence is TGTGCCATTGCGGACAGAATCTACAATGAGCAGTTCTTC.

This chain joins TRBV5-1 and TRBJ1-3, with a tentative D call TRBD1 (5 bases). V was clipped by 0 bases and J by 2 bases, with 9 bases between them. The germline V gene has CDR1 SGHRS and CDR2 YFSETQ. This CDR3 has 15 residues. In nucleotides, the CDR3 is TGCGCCAGCAGCTTGGAGGCGGGGGCTGGAAACACCATATATTTT. Translation: CASSLEAGAGNTIYF.

The chain recombines TRBV28 with TRBJ2-1; 12 bases align to TRBD2. V lost 6 bases, J lost 9 bases, and 12 bases stayed unmatched. Germline-derived CDR1 and CDR2 are MDHEN and SYDVKM. The CDR3 has 16 amino acids. This chain's CDR3 is CASRKNPGLAGSEQFF. CDR3 bases: TGTGCCAGCAGAAAAAACCCGGGACTAGCGGGTTCTGAGCAGTTCTTC.

The rearrangement joins TRBV7-9 to TRBJ2-7; TRBD2 matches 7 bases. The junction had 2 bases not matched to a gene; V was cut back by 0 bases and J by 3 bases. Germline V lookup: CDR1 SEHNR, CDR2 FQNEAQ (reference sequence). This CDR3 is 14 amino acids long. CDR3 sequence: CASSLAWGGYEQYF. In DNA, the CDR3 is TGTGCCAGCAGCTTAGCGTGGGGGGGCTACGAGCAGTACTTC.

The genes are TRBV12-3 or TRBV12-4 and TRBJ2-1, with TRBD2 as a possible D gene (7 bases). Trimming stripped 5 bases from V and 12 bases from J, with 17 bases between. This CDR3 region has 13 residues. In DNA, the CDR3 is TGTGCCAGCAGTCGGGGGGCCCCTTCTTGGCAGTTCTTC. Amino acid sequence: CASSRGAPSWQFF.

The chain links TRBV5-4 to TRBJ1-1; 8 bases fit TRBD1. Germline V CDR1 and CDR2: SGHNT, YYREEE (reference sequence). The CDR3 runs to 16 residues. J gave up 11 bases and V 0 bases, and 15 bases lay outside the gene matches. The CDR3 protein is CASSLGYRGAQAVAFF. In nucleotides, the CDR3 is TGTGCCAGCAGCTTGGGGTACAGGGGGGCCCAGGCCGTGGCTTTCTTT.

The chain carries TRBV5-1 and TRBJ1-5; TRBD1 matches at 7 bases. This CDR3 spans 14 amino acids. Germline V lookup: CDR1 SGHRS, CDR2 YFSETQ. Trimming at V came to 0 bases and at J to 9 bases, leaving 6 bases not matched to a gene. The CDR3 nucleotides are TGCGCCAGCAGCTTGGGAGGGGGCGCGTCGCCCCAGCATTTT. Translating gives CASSLGGGASPQHF.

This clone has just one count. In DNA form, the CDR3 reads TGTGCCAGCTCACCAGAACTTAATACAGGGGGCGGCGAGCAGTACTTC. Amino acid sequence: CASSPELNTGGGEQYF. This sequence joins TRBV18 and TRBJ2-7, with TRBD1 matching over 9 bases. CDR3 length: 16 residues. CDR1 is KGHSH, CDR2 LQKENI, per germline. J gave up 6 bases and V 2 bases, and 11 bases lay outside the gene matches.